The T cell receptor (beta chain) under discussion was sequenced for a study of T cells after yellow fever vaccination (dated by TCRdb to between 2018 and 2021). For the study in its entirety: The SMART-Seq v4 Ultra Low Input RNA kit was used to prepare libraries from fractions with low cell numbers. Blood was collected at multiple timepoints before and after primary and secondary immunization, and bulk PBMC replicates and cell subsets were isolated. Two healthy male donors made up the cohort, one aged 18 to 30 years and the other aged 30 to 39 years. To follow T-cell clones before and after both primary and booster YFV17D yellow fever vaccination, bulk TCR alpha and beta repertoires underwent longitudinal sequencing.

Overall study outcomes, separate from this receptor: Most clones expanded after primary vaccination were re-detected after the booster (about 95% of CD4 and 88% of CD8), suggesting broad memory maintenance. A small share of clonotypes was detected in both CD4 and CD8 compartments, with the overlap likely arising from convergent recombination. Computational filtering was needed because FACS-sorted repertoires could contain abundant contaminating clonotypes from the bulk population. Only a couple of donors were included in the study, so the extent to which the findings can be generalized is limited. The secondary T-cell response was found to be weaker but faster than the primary response, with a peak reached on day 5 rather than on day 15.

These reads were obtained on an Illumina NovaSeq 6000. TCR cDNA was synthesized by 5'RACE template switching, through which a universal primer site and unique molecular identifiers were introduced. Priming for cDNA synthesis came from both the TCR alpha and TCR beta constant segments. Library amplification used two PCR steps, and the second PCR step added sample barcodes and sequencing adapters. Sequencing of the libraries was done on either Illumina HiSeq 2500 (2x100 bp) or NovaSeq (2x150 bp). In the original analysis: Demultiplexing of reads and collapsing into UMI consensus sequences were performed with MIGEC, and V(D)J alignment was carried out with MiXCR. Vaccine-responding clonotypes were identified with edgeR using replicate PBMC samples, with FDR below 0.01 and a log2 fold change above 5 up to day 15 being required. Bulk clonotypes were assigned CD4 or CD8 identity according to which sequenced CD4 or CD8 repertoire held them at higher abundance. TCRdb itself trimmed the public reads at Q25 with fastp, ran MiXCR and retained productive beta chains. Duplicate CDR3 protein sequences are folded into a single record with the most common DNA and genes. TCRdb's processing, not the authors', yielded these V and J calls. The sample profile shows hundreds of thousands of distinct CDR3 sequences; around 20% of them were found once. The top ten constitute about 18% of the sample.

Details on this clonotype: Its specific antigen is unknown. No much larger clonotype is one base removed from it; base qualities were not supplied.

Via the germline V gene, CDR1 is MDHEN and CDR2 SYDVKM. Measured from the cysteine to the phenylalanine, the CDR3 is 16 residues long. Just CDR3 DNA is preserved here, 48 bases in frame from base 1. Trimming removed 4 bases from V and 2 bases from J; the gene matches leave 5 bases unexplained. The meaning of the sample's treatment or condition label: live attenuated yellow fever vaccine strain. At each blood-draw timepoint, two biological replicates of bulk PBMCs were obtained. PBMCs were isolated from peripheral blood using a standard Ficoll-Paque protocol. RNA was extracted with TriZol from bulk PBMCs, CD4 and CD8 fractions, and dextramer-positive and dextramer-negative fractions.

Source: PBMCs, taken before the yellow fever booster vaccination. Here the chain combines TRBV28 and TRBJ2-6, with 7 bases aligning to TRBD2. The TCR originated in a man aged 18 to 35 who received the YFV17D yellow fever vaccine. The CDR3 amino acid sequence is: CASSSPGRAGANVLTF. The DNA sequence is given as TGTGCCAGCAGTTCTCCAGGGAGGGCTGGGGCCAACGTCCTGACTTTC.